This record covers a single TCR beta chain. A read error may produce the germline difference seen at one junction end. These data are taken from a study of blood T cells in healthy people across ages. About the study: Every two T cells gave about one barcoded beta molecule via template switching.

The germline gives CDR1 LNHNV, CDR2 YYDKDF (reference sequence). The CDR3 runs 13 residues. The second PCR ran roughly 6 to 11 cycles with a sample-barcoded 5' primer and J-beta primers. Tagging of each cDNA molecule was performed by a template-switch adaptor with 12 random nucleotides. Using its own MiXCR run on the 5' RACE reads, TCRdb lists one record per CDR3 protein. The table records over 1,500,000 distinct CDR3 sequences, about two fifths of them present only once. The material sequenced was blood. The clonotype was recovered from a human donor in good health. The genes are TRBV15 and TRBJ1-5, with a possible D match to TRBD1 (5 bases). The CDR3 nucleotides read TGTGCCACTAGCAATGCCGGGGGGCAGCCCCAGCATTTT. Amino acid sequence: CATSNAGGQPQHF.